These T cell receptor beta chains were read from a single sample in a study of cytomegalovirus exposure and HLA in healthy donors. Profiled with immunoSEQ multiplex PCR; TCRdb holds only in-frame clones, not every one. The table has over 80,000 clones, about 85% seen once; the top ten hold 20%. The sample was PBMCs. Receptor source: a man between 18 and 35 years old in good health and CMV-seropositive. Both conserved end residues are part of each CDR3. D genes are given only for firm matches. The size of a clone is reported for some rows only, either as once, few or many, or as a class for expanded clones.

abundance | j_gene | v_gene | d_gene | CDR3aa | CDR3nt
. | TRBJ1-3 | TRBV2 | . | CASSFSGNTIYF | TGTGCCAGCTCGTTCTCTGGAAACACCATATATTTT
. | TRBJ2-7 | TRBV11-2 | TRBD2 | CASSFGGVMGSYEQYF | TGTGCCAGCAGCTTTGGGGGGGTGATGGGCTCCTACGAGCAGTACTTC
. | TRBJ2-1 | TRBV5-1 | . | CASSFTGIRAEQFF | TGCGCCAGCAGCTTTACAGGGATCAGGGCTGAGCAGTTCTTC
. | TRBJ1-2 | TRBV7-9 | TRBD1 | CASSLGQGTTDGYTF | TGTGCCAGCAGCTTGGGACAGGGGACGACCGATGGCTACACCTTC
. | TRBJ2-2 | TRBV5-1 | . | CASSLSQNTGELFF | TGCGCCAGCAGCTTGAGCCAGAACACCGGGGAGCTGTTTTTT
. | TRBJ2-3 | TRBV6-5 | TRBD2 | CASSYGGGVGTDTQYF | TGTGCCAGCAGTTACGGCGGGGGGGTTGGCACAGATACGCAGTATTTT
. | TRBJ2-6 | TRBV28 | . | CASERANVLTF | TGTGCCAGTGAGAGGGCCAACGTCCTGACTTTC
once | TRBJ1-1 | TRBV27 | . | CASSADVWGGPNTEAFF | TGTGCCAGCAGTGCGGACGTATGGGGGGGGCCGAACACTGAAGCTTTCTTT
. | TRBJ2-2 | TRBV14 | TRBD2 | CATAPGLAGYTGELFF | TGTGCCACCGCTCCGGGACTAGCGGGGTACACCGGGGAGCTGTTTTTT
. | TRBJ1-4 | TRBV7-6 | . | CASRKRGFGVTTNEKLFF | TGTGCCAGCAGAAAAAGGGGCTTCGGCGTGACAACTAATGAAAAACTGTTTTTT
. | TRBJ1-2 | TRBV19 | TRBD1 | CASRRMLTGLGYTF | TGTGCCAGTAGGAGAATGCTGACAGGGCTCGGCTACACCTTC
few | TRBJ2-5 | TRBV6-6 | . | CASSSQGGQETQYF | TGTGCCAGCAGTTCGCAGGGAGGCCAAGAGACCCAGTACTTC
. | TRBJ2-5 | TRBV11-2 | TRBD2 | CASSPVREGETQYF | TGTGCCAGCAGCCCGGTACGGGAGGGAGAGACCCAGTACTTC
. | TRBJ2-3 | TRBV4-1 | . | CASSQVVSTDTQYF | TGCGCCAGCAGCCAAGTCGTAAGCACAGATACGCAGTATTTT
once | TRBJ1-2 | TRBV6-5 | . | CASSYPGRRGYTF | TGTGCCAGCAGTTACCCAGGCCGTAGGGGCTACACCTTC
. | TRBJ1-2 | TRBV14 | . | CASSQDLTVDGYTF | TGTGCCAGCAGCCAAGATTTAACGGTTGATGGCTACACCTTC
. | TRBJ1-1 | TRBV7-2 | . | CASSLVTPQNTEAFF | TGTGCCAGCAGCTTAGTAACACCCCAGAACACTGAAGCTTTCTTT
. | TRBJ1-5 | TRBV30 | TRBD1 | CAWSVQGGTEPQHF | TGTGCCTGGAGTGTACAAGGGGGCACGGAGCCCCAGCATTTT
. | TRBJ1-4 | TRBV2 | . | CASSPRSVEKLFF | TGTGCCAGCAGCCCCCGGTCGGTTGAAAAACTGTTTTTT
. | TRBJ1-2 | TRBV5-4 | TRBD1 | CASSIGQGNYGYTF | TGTGCCAGCAGCATCGGACAGGGTAACTATGGCTACACCTTC
. | TRBJ1-3 | TRBV21-1 | . | CASSFRGQGKTGNTIYF | TGTGCCAGCAGCTTCCGAGGACAGGGAAAAACTGGAAACACCATATATTTT
. | TRBJ1-2 | TRBV29-1 | TRBD1 | CSTNTGGDGYTF | TGCAGCACCAATACAGGGGGCGATGGCTACACCTTC
. | TRBJ2-7 | TRBV5-5 | TRBD2 | CASSLGLAGYYEQYF | TGTGCCAGCAGCTTGGGACTAGCGGGATACTACGAGCAGTACTTC
once | TRBJ1-5 | TRBV2 | TRBD1 | CASRGTGVNQPQHF | TGTGCCAGCAGAGGGACAGGGGTAAATCAGCCCCAGCATTTT
. | TRBJ1-1 | TRBV6-5 | . | CASSPQASNTEAFF | TGTGCCAGCAGTCCCCAGGCCTCGAACACTGAAGCTTTCTTT
. | TRBJ1-1 | TRBV18 | . | CASSPLTRLNTEAFF | TGTGCCAGCTCACCACTAACTAGGCTGAACACTGAAGCTTTCTTT
. | TRBJ1-3 | TRBV11-2 | . | CASSPTGGSGNTIYF | TGTGCCAGCAGCCCAACGGGGGGGTCTGGAAACACCATATATTTT
. | TRBJ2-5 | TRBV5-1 | . | CASSPGAQETQYF | TGCGCCAGCAGCCCGGGAGCACAAGAGACCCAGTACTTC
few | TRBJ1-1 | TRBV29-1 | . | CSSLGGATMNTEAFF | TGCAGCTCCCTGGGCGGGGCCACTATGAACACTGAAGCTTTCTTT
. | TRBJ2-3 | TRBV5-4 | . | CASSPRRASTDTQYF | TGTGCCAGCAGCCCGCGTCGTGCGAGCACAGATACGCAGTATTTT
. | TRBJ2-4 | TRBV19 | TRBD2 | CAITNPARAGGPAVLHIQYF | TGTGCCATCACAAACCCAGCCAGAGCGGGAGGGCCCGCTGTACTTCACATTCAGTACTTC
. | TRBJ1-2 | TRBV11-2 | TRBD1 | CASSFTGDRTF | TGTGCCAGCAGTTTTACAGGGGACCGCACCTTC
. | TRBJ2-7 | TRBV18 | TRBD1 | CASRLSPGQGSPYEQYF | TGTGCCAGCCGCCTCTCACCGGGACAGGGTTCCCCCTACGAGCAGTACTTC
. | TRBJ2-5 | TRBV29-1 | . | CSVENLDSGAQDPRQETQYF | TGCAGCGTTGAAAACTTGGACAGCGGAGCGCAGGACCCTCGGCAAGAGACCCAGTACTTC